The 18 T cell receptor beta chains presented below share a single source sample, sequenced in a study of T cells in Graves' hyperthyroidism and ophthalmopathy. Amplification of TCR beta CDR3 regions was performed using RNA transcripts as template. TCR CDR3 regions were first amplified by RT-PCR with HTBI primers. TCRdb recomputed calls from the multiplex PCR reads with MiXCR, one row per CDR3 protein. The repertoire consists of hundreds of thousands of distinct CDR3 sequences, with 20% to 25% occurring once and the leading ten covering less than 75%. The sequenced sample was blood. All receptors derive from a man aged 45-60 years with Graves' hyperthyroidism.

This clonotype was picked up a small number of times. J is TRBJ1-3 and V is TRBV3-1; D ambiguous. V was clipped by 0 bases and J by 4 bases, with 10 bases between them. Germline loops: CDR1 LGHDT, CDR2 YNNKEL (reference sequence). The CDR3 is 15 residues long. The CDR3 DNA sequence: TGTGCCAGCAGCCAAGAAGTGAGAACGGGAAACACCATATATTTT. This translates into CASSQEVRTGNTIYF.

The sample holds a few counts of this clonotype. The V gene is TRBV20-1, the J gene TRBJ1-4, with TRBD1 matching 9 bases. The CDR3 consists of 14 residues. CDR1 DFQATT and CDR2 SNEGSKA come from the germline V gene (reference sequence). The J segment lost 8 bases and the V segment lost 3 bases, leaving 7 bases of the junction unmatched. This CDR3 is CSASKGQGGEKLFF. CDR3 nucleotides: TGCAGTGCTAGTAAGGGACAGGGAGGCGAAAAACTGTTTTTT.

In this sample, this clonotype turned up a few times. The CDR3 DNA reads as TGTGCCACCAGTGACACAAGGACTAGCCCCCAGGGTGAGCAGTTCTTC. This translates into CATSDTRTSPQGEQFF. The V and J genes are TRBV24-1 and TRBJ2-1; 8 nucleotides align to TRBD2. V was clipped by 4 bases and J by 9 bases; unmatched bases: 13. Germline-derived CDR1 and CDR2 are KGHDR and SFDVKD. The CDR3 consists of 16 residues.

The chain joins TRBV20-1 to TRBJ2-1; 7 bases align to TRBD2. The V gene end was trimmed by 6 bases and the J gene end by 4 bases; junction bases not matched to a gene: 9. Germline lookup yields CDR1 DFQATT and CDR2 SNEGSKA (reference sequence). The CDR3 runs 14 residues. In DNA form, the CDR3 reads TGCAGTGCCCCCCGGGAGCGGGGTTACAATGAGCAGTTCTTC. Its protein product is CSAPRERGYNEQFF.

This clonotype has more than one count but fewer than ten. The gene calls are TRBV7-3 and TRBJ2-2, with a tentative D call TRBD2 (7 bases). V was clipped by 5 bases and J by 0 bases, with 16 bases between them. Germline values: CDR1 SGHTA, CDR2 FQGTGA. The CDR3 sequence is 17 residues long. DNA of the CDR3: TGTGCCAGCAGCCCCCCGGGGGGCGGCGCGAACACCGGGGAGCTGTTTTTT. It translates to CASSPPGGGANTGELFF.

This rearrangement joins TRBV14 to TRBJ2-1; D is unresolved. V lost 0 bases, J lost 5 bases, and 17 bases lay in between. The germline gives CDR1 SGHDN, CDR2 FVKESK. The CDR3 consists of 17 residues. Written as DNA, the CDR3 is TGTGCCAGCAGCCAAGAAAATTGGCCAGTTAGGGACAATGAGCAGTTCTTC. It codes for CASSQENWPVRDNEQFF.

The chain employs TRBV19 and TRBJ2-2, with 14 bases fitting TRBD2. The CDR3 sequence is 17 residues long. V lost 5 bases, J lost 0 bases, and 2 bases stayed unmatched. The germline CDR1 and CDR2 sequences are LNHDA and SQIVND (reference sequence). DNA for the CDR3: TGTGCCAGTAGTTCGGGACTAGCGGGAGCGAACACCGGGGAGCTGTTTTTT. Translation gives CASSSGLAGANTGELFF.

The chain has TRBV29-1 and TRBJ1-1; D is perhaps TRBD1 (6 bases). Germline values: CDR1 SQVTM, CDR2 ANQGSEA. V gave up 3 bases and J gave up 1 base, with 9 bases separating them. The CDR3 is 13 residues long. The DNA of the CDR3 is TGCAGCGTTGAGAGGGGGGGGAACACTGAAGCTTTCTTT. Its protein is CSVERGGNTEAFF.

The CDR3, as DNA: TGCGCCAGCAGAGAACAGACCACCGGGGAGCTGTTTTTT. Translated: CASREQTTGELFF. The chain couples TRBV5-1 to TRBJ2-2; D remains ambiguous. Trimming left V 5 bases short and J 4 bases short, with 9 bases between. The germline gives CDR1 SGHRS, CDR2 YFSETQ. This CDR3 is 13 amino acids long. Drawing the rest from reference TRBV5-1 and TRBJ2-2, the complete variable domain is KAGVTQTPRYLIKTRGQQVTLSCSPISGHRSVSWYQQTPGQGLQFLFEYFSETQRNKGNFPGRFSGRQFSNSRSEMNVSTLELGDSALYLCASREQTTGELFFGEGSRLTVL.

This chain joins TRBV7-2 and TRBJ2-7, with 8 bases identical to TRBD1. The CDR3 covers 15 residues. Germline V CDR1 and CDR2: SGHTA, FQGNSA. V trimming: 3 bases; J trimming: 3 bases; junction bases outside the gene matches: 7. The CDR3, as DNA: TGTGCCAGCAGCTTTGCAGGGGGCCCGGTCTACGAGCAGTACTTC. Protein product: CASSFAGGPVYEQYF. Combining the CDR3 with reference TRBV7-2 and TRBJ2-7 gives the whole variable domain GAGVSQSPSNKVTEKGKDVELRCDPISGHTALYWYRQSLGQGLEFLIYFQGNSAPDKSGLPSDRFSAERTGGSVSTLTIQRTQQEDSAVYLCASSFAGGPVYEQYFGPGTRLTVT.

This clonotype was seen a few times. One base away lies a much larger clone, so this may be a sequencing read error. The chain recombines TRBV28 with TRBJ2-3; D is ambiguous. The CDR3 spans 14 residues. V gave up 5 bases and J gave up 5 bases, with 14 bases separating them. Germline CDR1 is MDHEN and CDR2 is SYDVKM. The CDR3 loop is CASSPWAGKDTQYF. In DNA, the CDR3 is TGTGCCAGCAGTCCCTGGGCAGGCAAAGATACGCAGTATTTT.

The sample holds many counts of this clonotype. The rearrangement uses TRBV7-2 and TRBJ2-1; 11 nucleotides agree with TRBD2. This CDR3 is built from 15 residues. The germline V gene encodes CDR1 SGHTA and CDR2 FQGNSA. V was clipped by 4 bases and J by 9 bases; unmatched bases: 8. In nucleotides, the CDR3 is TGTGCCAGCAGCTCCATTAGCGGGAGGGGGACTGAGCAGTTCTTC. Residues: CASSSISGRGTEQFF.

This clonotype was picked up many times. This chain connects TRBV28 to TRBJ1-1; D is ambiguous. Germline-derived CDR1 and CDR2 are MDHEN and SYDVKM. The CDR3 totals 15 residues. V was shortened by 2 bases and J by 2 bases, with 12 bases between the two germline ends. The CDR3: CASSLPYGANTEAFF. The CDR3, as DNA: TGTGCCAGCAGTTTACCCTATGGAGCAAACACTGAAGCTTTCTTT.

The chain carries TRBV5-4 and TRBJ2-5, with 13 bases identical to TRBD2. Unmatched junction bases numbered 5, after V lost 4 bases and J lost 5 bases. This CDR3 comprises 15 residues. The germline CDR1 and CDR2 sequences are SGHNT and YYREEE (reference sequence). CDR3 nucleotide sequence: TGTGCCAGCAGCGCAGGACTAGCGGGAGAGGAGACCCAGTACTTC. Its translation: CASSAGLAGEETQYF. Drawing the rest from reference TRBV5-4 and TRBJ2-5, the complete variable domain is ETGVTQSPTHLIKTRGQQVTLRCSSQSGHNTVSWYQQALGQGPQFIFQYYREEENGRGNFPPRFSGLQFPNYSSELNVNALELDDSALYLCASSAGLAGEETQYFGPGTRLLVL.

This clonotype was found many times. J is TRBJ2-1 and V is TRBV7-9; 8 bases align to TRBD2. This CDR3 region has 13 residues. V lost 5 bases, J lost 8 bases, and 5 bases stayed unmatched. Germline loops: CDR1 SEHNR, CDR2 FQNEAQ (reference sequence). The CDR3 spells CASSPTSVHEQFF. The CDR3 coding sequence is TGTGCCAGCAGCCCGACTAGCGTCCATGAGCAGTTCTTC.

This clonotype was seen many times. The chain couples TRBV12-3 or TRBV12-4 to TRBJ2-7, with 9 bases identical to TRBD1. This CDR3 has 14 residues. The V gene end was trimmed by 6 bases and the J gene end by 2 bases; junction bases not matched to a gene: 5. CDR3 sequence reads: CASSSRDRAYEQYF. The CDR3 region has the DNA TGTGCCAGCAGCTCCCGGGACAGGGCCTACGAGCAGTACTTC.

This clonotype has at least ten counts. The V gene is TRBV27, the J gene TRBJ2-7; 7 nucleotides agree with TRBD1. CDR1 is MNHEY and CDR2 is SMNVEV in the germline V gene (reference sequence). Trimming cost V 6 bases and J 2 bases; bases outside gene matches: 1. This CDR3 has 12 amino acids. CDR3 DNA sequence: TGTGCCAGCAGGACAGGGACCTACGAGCAGTACTTC. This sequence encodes CASRTGTYEQYF.

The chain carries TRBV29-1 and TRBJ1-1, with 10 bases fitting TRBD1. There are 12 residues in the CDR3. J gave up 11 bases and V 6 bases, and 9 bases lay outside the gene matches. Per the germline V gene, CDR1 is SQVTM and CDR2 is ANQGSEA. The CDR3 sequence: CSVRDRGDSAFF. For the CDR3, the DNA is TGCAGCGTCCGGGACAGGGGCGACTCGGCTTTCTTT.